Given below is one T cell receptor (beta chain) in context. The CDR3 is 13 residues long. Germline CDR1 is SQVTM and CDR2 is ANQGSEA. J was trimmed by 8 bases and V by 7 bases; bases with no gene match: 11. The data originate from a study of blood T cell repertoires in COVID-19. Study information: T cells, B-cell-depleted T cells, or PBMCs provided the cDNA or gDNA that served as material.

Per the original methods: Reference gene primer amplification in the assay estimated nucleated cell counts. TCRdb's table, derived via immunoSEQ multiplex PCR, lists solely in-frame clones and lacks some. That table gives V, J and clone size, and the DNA gave D and trimming. The sample has more than 200,000 clones, approximately 86% seen once. The origin of this receptor is a woman in her forties or fifties with COVID-19, enrolled during active disease. The rearrangement uses TRBV29-1 and TRBJ1-2, with 9 bases that match TRBD1. Material for sequencing was peripheral blood. CDR3 loop: CSAHVGTGIGYTF. In DNA form, the CDR3 reads TGCAGCGCCCATGTAGGGACAGGGATCGGCTACACCTTC. The variable domain in full, with the rest retrieved from reference TRBV29-1 and TRBJ1-2, is SAVISQKPSRDICQRGTSLTIQCQVDSQVTMMFWYRQQPGQSLTLIATANQGSEATYESGFVIDKFPISRPNLTFSTLTVSNMSPEDSSIYLCSAHVGTGIGYTFGSGTRLTVV.